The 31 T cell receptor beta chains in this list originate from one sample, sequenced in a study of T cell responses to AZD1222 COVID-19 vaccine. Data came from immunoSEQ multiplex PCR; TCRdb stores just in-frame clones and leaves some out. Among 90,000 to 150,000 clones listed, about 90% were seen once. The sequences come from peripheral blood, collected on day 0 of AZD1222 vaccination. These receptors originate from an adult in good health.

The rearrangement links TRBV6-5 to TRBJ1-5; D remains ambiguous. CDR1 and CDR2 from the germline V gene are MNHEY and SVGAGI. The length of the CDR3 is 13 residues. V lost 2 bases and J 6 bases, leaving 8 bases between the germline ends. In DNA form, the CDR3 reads TGTGCCAGCAGTTACGTTCCCGGTCAGCCCCAGCATTTT. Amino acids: CASSYVPGQPQHF.

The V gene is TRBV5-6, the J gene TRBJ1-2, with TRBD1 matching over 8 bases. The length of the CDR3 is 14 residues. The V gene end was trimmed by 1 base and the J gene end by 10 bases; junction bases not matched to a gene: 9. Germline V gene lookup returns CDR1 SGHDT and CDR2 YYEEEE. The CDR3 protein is CASSLRGQAQVYTF. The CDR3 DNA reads TGTGCCAGCAGCTTGAGGGGACAGGCTCAAGTCTACACCTTC.

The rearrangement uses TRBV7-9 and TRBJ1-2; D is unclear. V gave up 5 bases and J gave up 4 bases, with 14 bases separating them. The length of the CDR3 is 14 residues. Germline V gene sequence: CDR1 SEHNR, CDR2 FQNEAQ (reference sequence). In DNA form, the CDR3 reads TGTGCCAGCAGCCTGGTACAGAATTCCTATGGCTACACCTTC. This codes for CASSLVQNSYGYTF.

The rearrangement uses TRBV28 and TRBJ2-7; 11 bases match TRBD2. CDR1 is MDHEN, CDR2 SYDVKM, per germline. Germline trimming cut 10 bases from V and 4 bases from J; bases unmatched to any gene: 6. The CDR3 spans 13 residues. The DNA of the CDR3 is TGTGCCACCAAGACTAGCGGGGCGTACGAGCAGTACTTC. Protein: CATKTSGAYEQYF.

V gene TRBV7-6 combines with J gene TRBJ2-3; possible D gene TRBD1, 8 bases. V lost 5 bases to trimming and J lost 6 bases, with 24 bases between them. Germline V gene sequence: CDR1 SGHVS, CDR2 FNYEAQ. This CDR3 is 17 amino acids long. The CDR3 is CASSPKRDPQGADTQYF. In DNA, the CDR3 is TGTGCCAGCAGCCCCAAGCGGGACCCTCAGGGGGCGGATACGCAGTATTTT.

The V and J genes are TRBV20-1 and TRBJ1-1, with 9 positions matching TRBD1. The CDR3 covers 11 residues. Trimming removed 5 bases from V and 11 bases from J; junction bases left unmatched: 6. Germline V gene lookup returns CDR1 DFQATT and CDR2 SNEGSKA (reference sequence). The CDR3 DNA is TGCAGTGCTCTGGGACAGGGTTCGGCTTTCTTT. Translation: CSALGQGSAFF.

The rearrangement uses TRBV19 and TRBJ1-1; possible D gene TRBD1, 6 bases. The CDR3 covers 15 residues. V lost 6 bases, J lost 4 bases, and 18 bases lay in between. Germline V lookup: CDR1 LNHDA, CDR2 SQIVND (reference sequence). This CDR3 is CASSPITGSGTEAFF. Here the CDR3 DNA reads TGTGCCAGTAGCCCTATCACAGGGTCGGGCACTGAAGCTTTCTTT.

The CDR3 loop is CASSPTGRSNQPQHF. The CDR3 DNA reads as TGTGCCAGCAGTCCGACAGGGCGTAGCAATCAGCCCCAGCATTTT. The rearrangement joins TRBV28 to TRBJ1-5, with 7 positions matching TRBD1. The CDR3 length is 15 residues. Germline trimming cut 5 bases from V and 0 bases from J; bases unmatched to any gene: 4. Germline V gene data show CDR1 as MDHEN and CDR2 as SYDVKM.

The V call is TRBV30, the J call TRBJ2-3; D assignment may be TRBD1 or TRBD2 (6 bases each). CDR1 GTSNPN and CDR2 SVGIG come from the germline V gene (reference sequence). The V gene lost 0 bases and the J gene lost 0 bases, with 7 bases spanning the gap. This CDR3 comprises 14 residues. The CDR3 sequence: CAWSVGGSTDTQYF. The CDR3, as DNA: TGTGCCTGGAGTGTAGGGGGGAGCACAGATACGCAGTATTTT.

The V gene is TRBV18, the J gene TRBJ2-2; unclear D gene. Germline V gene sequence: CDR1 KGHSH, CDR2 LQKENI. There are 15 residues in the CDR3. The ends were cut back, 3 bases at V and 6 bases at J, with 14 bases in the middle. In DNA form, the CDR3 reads TGTGCCAGCTCACCGCTAACGGTCTGGCCCGGGGAGCTGTTTTTT. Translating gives CASSPLTVWPGELFF.

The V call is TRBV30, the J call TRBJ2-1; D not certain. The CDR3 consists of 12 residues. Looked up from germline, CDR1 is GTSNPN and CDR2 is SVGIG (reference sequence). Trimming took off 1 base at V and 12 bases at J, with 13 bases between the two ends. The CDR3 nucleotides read TGTGCCTGGAGTGCTGGTAGCCGATCGCAGTTCTTC. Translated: CAWSAGSRSQFF.

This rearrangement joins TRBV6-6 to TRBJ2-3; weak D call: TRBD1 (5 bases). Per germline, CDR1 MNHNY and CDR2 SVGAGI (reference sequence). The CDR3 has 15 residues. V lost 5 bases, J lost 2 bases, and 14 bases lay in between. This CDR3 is CASSGSRVPTDTQYF. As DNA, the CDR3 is TGTGCCAGCAGTGGATCCAGGGTCCCCACAGATACGCAGTATTTT.

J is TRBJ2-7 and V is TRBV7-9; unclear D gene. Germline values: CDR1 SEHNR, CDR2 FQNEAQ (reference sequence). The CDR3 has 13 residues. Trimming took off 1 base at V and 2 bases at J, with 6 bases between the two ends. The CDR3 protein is CASSLVGAYEQYF. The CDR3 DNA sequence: TGTGCCAGCAGCTTAGTGGGCGCCTACGAGCAGTACTTC.

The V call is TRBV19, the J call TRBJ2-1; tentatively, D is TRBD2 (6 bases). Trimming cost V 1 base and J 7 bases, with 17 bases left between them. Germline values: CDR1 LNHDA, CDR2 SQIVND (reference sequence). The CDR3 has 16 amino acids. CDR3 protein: CASSIASTLSGNEQFF. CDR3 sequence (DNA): TGTGCCAGTAGTATAGCCTCAACCCTTAGCGGTAATGAGCAGTTCTTC. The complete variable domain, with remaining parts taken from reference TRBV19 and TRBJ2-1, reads DGGITQSPKYLFRKEGQNVTLSCEQNLNHDAMYWYRQDPGQGLRLIYYSQIVNDFQKGDIAEGYSVSREKKESFPLTVTSAQKNPTAFYLCASSIASTLSGNEQFFGPGTRLTVL.

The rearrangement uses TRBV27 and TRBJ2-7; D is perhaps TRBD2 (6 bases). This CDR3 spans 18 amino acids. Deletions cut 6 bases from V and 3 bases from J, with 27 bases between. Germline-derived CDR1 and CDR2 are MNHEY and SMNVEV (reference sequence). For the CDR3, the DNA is TGTGCCAGCAGCGAACTACCGGGACTGCCATGGGGTCTCTACGAGCAGTACTTC. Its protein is CASSELPGLPWGLYEQYF.

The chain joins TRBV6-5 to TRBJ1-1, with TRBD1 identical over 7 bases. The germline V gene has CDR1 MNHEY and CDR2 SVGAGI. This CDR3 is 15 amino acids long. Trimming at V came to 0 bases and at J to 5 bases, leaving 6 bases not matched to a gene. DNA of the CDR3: TGTGCCAGCAGTTACTCGCTAGGGGGCGGGACTGAAGCTTTCTTT. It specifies CASSYSLGGGTEAFF.

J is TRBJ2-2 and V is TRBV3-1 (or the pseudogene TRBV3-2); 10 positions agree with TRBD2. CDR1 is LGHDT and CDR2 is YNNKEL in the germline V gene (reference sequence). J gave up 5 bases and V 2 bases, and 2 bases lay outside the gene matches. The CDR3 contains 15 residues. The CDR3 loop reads CASSQSGGVTGELFF. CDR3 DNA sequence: TGTGCCAGCAGCCAAAGCGGGGGGGTAACCGGGGAGCTGTTTTTT.

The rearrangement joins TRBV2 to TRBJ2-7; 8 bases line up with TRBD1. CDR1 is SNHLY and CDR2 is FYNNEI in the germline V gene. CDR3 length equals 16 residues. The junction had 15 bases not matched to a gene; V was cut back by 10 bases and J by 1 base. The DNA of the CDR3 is TGTGCCAATGCGGTAGCGGAGGACAGGGTTTCCTACGAGCAGTACTTC. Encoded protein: CANAVAEDRVSYEQYF.

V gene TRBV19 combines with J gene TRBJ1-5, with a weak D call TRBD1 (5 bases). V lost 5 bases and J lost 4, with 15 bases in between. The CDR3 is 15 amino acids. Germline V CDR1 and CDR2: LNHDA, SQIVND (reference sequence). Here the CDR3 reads CASSPSRALNQPQHF. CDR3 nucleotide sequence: TGTGCCAGTAGTCCCAGCAGGGCACTAAATCAGCCCCAGCATTTT.

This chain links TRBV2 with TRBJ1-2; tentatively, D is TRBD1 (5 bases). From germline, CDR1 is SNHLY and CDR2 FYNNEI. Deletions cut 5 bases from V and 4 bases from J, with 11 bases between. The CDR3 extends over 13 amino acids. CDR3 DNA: TGTGCCAGCAGTCCAGACAGAGTCTATGGCTACACCTTC. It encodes CASSPDRVYGYTF.

CDR3 residues: CASSAGRTDTQYF. In nucleotides, the CDR3 is TGTGCCAGCAGTGCCGGGAGGACAGATACGCAGTATTTT. The V call is TRBV2, the J call TRBJ2-3; 7 positions agree with TRBD2. The junction had 1 base not matched to a gene; V was cut back by 4 bases and J by 3 bases. This CDR3 region has 13 residues. Germline V gene data show CDR1 as SNHLY and CDR2 as FYNNEI.

The CDR3 sequence is CASSGGGLPGNTIYF. For the CDR3, the DNA is TGTGCCAGCAGTGGGGGCGGGCTGCCTGGAAACACCATATATTTT. The V and J genes are TRBV2 and TRBJ1-3, with TRBD1 as a possible D gene (5 bases). The CDR3 spans 15 residues. Germline CDR1 and CDR2: SNHLY and FYNNEI. V lost 4 bases, J lost 2 bases, and 12 bases lay in between.

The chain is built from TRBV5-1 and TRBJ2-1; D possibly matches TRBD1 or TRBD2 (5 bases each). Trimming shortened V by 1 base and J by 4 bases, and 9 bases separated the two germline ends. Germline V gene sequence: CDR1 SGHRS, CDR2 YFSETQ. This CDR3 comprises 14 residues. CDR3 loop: CASSLLGEYNEQFF. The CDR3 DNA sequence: TGCGCCAGCAGCTTGTTGGGGGAGTACAATGAGCAGTTCTTC.

The CDR3 is CASRGGAETEAFF. The CDR3 bases are TGTGCCAGCAGAGGAGGGGCCGAGACTGAAGCTTTCTTT. The chain links TRBV7-8 to TRBJ1-1, with D possibly being TRBD1 (5 bases). Germline V CDR1 and CDR2: SGHVS, FQNEAQ. This CDR3 contains 13 residues. V gave up 6 bases and J gave up 5 bases, with 13 bases separating them.

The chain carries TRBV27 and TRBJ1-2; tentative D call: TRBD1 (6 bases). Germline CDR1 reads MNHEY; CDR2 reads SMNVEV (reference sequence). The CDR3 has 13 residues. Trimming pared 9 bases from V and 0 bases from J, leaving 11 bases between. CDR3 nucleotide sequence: TGTGCCAGTGCGGACAGTTCTAACTATGGCTACACCTTC. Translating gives CASADSSNYGYTF.

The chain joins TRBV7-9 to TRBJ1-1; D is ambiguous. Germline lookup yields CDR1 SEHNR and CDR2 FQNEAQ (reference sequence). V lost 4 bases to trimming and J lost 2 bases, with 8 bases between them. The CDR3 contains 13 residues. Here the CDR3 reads CASSSHGNTEAFF. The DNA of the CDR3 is TGTGCCAGCAGCTCTCACGGAAACACTGAAGCTTTCTTT.

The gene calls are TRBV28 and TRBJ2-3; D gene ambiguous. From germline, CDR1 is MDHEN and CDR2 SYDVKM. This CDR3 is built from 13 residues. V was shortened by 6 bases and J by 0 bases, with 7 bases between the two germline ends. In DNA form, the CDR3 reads TGTGCCAGCAGAGAGGACAGCACAGATACGCAGTATTTT. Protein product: CASREDSTDTQYF.

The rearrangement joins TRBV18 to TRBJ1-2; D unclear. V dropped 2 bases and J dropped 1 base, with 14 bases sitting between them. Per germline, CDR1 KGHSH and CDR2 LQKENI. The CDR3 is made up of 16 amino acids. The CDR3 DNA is TGTGCCAGCTCACCAGTTTTGGGCATGGGTAACTATGGCTACACCTTC. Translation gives CASSPVLGMGNYGYTF.

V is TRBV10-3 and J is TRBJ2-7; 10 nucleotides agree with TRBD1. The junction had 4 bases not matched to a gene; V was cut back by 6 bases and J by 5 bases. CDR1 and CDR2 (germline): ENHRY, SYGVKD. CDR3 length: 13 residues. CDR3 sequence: CAIRTGGVDEQYF. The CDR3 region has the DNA TGTGCCATCAGGACAGGGGGCGTGGACGAGCAGTACTTC.

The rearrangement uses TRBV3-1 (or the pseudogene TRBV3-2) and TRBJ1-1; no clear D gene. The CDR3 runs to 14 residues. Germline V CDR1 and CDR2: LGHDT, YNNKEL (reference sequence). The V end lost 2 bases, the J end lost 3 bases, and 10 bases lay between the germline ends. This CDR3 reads CASSQRDRDTEAFF. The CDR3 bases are TGTGCCAGCAGCCAACGGGATCGGGACACTGAAGCTTTCTTT.

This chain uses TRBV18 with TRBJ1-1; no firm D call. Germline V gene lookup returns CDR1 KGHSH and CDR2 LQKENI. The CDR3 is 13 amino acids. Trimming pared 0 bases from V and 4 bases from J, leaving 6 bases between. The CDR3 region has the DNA TGTGCCAGCTCACCACCGGGAGGCACTGAAGCTTTCTTT. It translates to CASSPPGGTEAFF. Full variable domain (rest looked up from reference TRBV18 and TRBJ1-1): NAGVMQNPRHLVRRRGQEARLRCSPMKGHSHVYWYRQLPEEGLKFMVYLQKENIIDESGMPKERFSAEFPKEGPSILRIQQVVRGDSAAYFCASSPPGGTEAFFGQGTRLTVV.